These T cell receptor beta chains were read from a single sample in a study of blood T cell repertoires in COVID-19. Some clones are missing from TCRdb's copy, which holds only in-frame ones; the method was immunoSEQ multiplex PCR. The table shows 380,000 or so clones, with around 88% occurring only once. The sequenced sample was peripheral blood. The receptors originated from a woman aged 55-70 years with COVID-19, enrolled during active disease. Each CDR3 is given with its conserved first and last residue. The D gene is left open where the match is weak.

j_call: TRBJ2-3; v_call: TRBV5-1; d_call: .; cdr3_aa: CASSLRGSSSTDTQYF
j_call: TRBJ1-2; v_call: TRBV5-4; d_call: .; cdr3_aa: CASSPLTGYGYTF
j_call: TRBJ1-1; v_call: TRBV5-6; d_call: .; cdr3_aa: CASRGGFEAFF
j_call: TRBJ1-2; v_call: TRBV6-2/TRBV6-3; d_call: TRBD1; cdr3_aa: CASSPYDRAYGYTF
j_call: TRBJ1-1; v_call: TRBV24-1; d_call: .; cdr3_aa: CATSDLGQTNTEAFF
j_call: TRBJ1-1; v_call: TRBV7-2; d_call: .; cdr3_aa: CASSLQMNTEAFF
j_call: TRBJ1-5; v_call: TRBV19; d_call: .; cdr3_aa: CASSIQGRQPQHF
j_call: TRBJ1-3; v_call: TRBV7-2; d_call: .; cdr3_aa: CASSLNTGRGNTIYF
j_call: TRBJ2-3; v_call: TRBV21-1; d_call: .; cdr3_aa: CASSPSAGEGSDTQYF
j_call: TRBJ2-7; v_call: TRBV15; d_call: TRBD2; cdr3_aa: CATSASGAGGREQYF
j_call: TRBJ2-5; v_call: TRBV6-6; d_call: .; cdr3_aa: CASTRPQETQYF
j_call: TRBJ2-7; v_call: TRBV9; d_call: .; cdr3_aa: CASSVATSSYEQYF
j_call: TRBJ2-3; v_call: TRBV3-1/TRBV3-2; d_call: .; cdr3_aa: CASSQVDSGTDTQYF
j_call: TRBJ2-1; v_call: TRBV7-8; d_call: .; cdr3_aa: CASSLGRQGLSSYNEQFF
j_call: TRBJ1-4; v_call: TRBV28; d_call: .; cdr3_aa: CASSLRPGTNEKLFF
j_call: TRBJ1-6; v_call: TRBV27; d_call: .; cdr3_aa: CASTHGGPNSPLHF
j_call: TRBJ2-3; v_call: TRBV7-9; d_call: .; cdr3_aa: CASSPTSGTQYF